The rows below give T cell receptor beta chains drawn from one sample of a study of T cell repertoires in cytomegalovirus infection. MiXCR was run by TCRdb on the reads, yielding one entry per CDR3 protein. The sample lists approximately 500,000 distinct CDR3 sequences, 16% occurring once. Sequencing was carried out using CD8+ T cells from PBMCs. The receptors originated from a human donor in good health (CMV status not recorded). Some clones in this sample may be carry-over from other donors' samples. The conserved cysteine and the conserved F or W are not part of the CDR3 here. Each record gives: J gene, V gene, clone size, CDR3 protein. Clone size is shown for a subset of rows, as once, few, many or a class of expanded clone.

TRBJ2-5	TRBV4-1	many	ASSAGVETSGLSETQY
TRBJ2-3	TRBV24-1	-	ATSELREDTQY
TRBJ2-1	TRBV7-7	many	ASSLNRQYNEQF
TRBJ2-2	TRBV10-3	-	AISVQGAWDTGELF
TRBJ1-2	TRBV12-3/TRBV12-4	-	ASSSRGGDGYT
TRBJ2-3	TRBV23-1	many	ASSPSGQSTTSTDTQY
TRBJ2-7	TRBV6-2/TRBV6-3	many	ASSRTESYEQY
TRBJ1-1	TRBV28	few	ASTLLWTGRNTEAF
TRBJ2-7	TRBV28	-	ASSLGGQGAVSGEQY
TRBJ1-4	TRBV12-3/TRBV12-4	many	ASSFSPGVEKEKLF
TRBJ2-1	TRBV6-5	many	ASSYSDRGAYNEQF
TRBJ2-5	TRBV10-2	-	ASRDSSQETQY
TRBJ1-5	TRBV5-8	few	ASSLPGTEPQH
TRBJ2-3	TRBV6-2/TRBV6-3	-	ASSLTSRTDTQY